Listed below are T cell receptor beta chains from one sample, sequenced in a study of vaccination and CD4 T cells after COVID-19. One entry per CDR3 protein, called by TCRdb with MiXCR from the PCR reads. The sample carries some 12,000 distinct CDR3 sequences, about 29% recorded once. The antigens these receptors bind are not known. Sequenced sample: CD4+ T cells from blood, cultured in vitro. These receptor sequences come from a human donor in good health. Each CDR3 is given without its conserved first and last residue. D genes are given only for firm matches. Clone size is not always given. Where it is, it says once, few, many or a class for expanded clones.

clone_size: .
j_call: TRBJ2-1
d_call: TRBD2
v_call: TRBV28
cdr3_aa: ASRSGRASGYNEQF

clone_size: .
j_call: TRBJ2-1
d_call: .
v_call: TRBV6-1
cdr3_aa: ASSPGTVQKDEQF

clone_size: .
j_call: TRBJ1-3
d_call: .
v_call: TRBV20-1
cdr3_aa: SARDRRRGNTIY

clone_size: few
j_call: TRBJ2-3
d_call: .
v_call: TRBV21-1
cdr3_aa: ASSETGWPTDTQY

clone_size: once
j_call: TRBJ2-1
d_call: .
v_call: TRBV5-4
cdr3_aa: ASSFDPPVSYNEQF

clone_size: .
j_call: TRBJ2-5
d_call: TRBD2
v_call: TRBV6-2/TRBV6-3
cdr3_aa: ASSYRTSGKKETQY

clone_size: few
j_call: TRBJ1-2
d_call: .
v_call: TRBV2
cdr3_aa: ASRADSNYGYT

clone_size: few
j_call: TRBJ2-7
d_call: .
v_call: TRBV19
cdr3_aa: ASSMIPGAGGYEQY

clone_size: .
j_call: TRBJ2-1
d_call: .
v_call: TRBV24-1
cdr3_aa: ATSDLGAGTYNEQF

clone_size: medium-sized
j_call: TRBJ1-5
d_call: .
v_call: TRBV24-1
cdr3_aa: ATSDVEPNQPQH

clone_size: .
j_call: TRBJ2-7
d_call: .
v_call: TRBV4-1
cdr3_aa: ASSQESYSYEQY

clone_size: few
j_call: TRBJ2-5
d_call: .
v_call: TRBV28
cdr3_aa: ASSPGQPQY

clone_size: .
j_call: TRBJ2-2
d_call: .
v_call: TRBV12-3/TRBV12-4
cdr3_aa: ASSLRGQGSGELF

clone_size: .
j_call: TRBJ2-2
d_call: .
v_call: TRBV6-4
cdr3_aa: ASSPTKAPGELF

clone_size: medium-sized
j_call: TRBJ2-5
d_call: TRBD2
v_call: TRBV20-1
cdr3_aa: SGMAGGRAWETQY

clone_size: .
j_call: TRBJ2-7
d_call: .
v_call: TRBV7-2
cdr3_aa: ASSFGGFYEQY

clone_size: few
j_call: TRBJ1-6
d_call: .
v_call: TRBV6-2/TRBV6-3
cdr3_aa: ASSYSGSPLH

clone_size: few
j_call: TRBJ1-6
d_call: .
v_call: TRBV28
cdr3_aa: ASSSPDSLGRNSPLH

clone_size: .
j_call: TRBJ1-1
d_call: .
v_call: TRBV7-9
cdr3_aa: ASSGGRSTEAF

clone_size: .
j_call: TRBJ1-2
d_call: .
v_call: TRBV19
cdr3_aa: ASTMDSFKGYT

clone_size: medium-sized
j_call: TRBJ1-5
d_call: .
v_call: TRBV5-3
cdr3_aa: ARSLARSQPQH

clone_size: few
j_call: TRBJ1-5
d_call: .
v_call: TRBV6-2/TRBV6-3
cdr3_aa: ASSSDSINQPQH

clone_size: medium-sized
j_call: TRBJ1-1
d_call: .
v_call: TRBV20-1
cdr3_aa: SARSMGARGSEAF

clone_size: .
j_call: TRBJ2-3
d_call: TRBD1
v_call: TRBV5-1
cdr3_aa: ASSYTGADTQY

clone_size: .
j_call: TRBJ2-5
d_call: TRBD2
v_call: TRBV5-5
cdr3_aa: ASSLEGLALETQY

clone_size: .
j_call: TRBJ2-3
d_call: .
v_call: TRBV27
cdr3_aa: ASSLLTYRDGLDTQY

clone_size: few
j_call: TRBJ2-1
d_call: .
v_call: TRBV11-3
cdr3_aa: ASSPNGVVAYNEQF

clone_size: .
j_call: TRBJ2-5
d_call: TRBD2
v_call: TRBV7-6
cdr3_aa: ASSLGVVAGYQETQY